One T cell receptor (beta chain) is described in this entry. One Seattle source followed patients from active infection through their disease course. These data belong to a study of blood T cell repertoires in COVID-19. Study details: The samples span acute and convalescent COVID-19 from the United States, Italy and Spain. In each case, the material was cDNA or gDNA derived from T cells, B-cell-depleted T cells, or PBMCs.

The authors' processing: Amplification of reference gene primers provided the estimated nucleated cell counts. Method: immunoSEQ multiplex PCR; TCRdb's copy keeps in-frame clones and lacks some. The V and J calls and clone size come from that table; D and trimming were worked out from the DNA. Of more than 300,000 clones listed, roughly 86% are singletons. Germline CDR1 reads SGHNT; CDR2 reads YYREEE (reference sequence). The V segment lost 2 bases and the J segment 1 base; nucleotides outside the gene matches: 6. The CDR3 covers 16 residues. V and J are TRBV5-4 and TRBJ2-1, with 7 positions matching TRBD2. The TCR sequence derives from a woman aged 25 to 39 with COVID-19, enrolled during active disease. Sequenced: peripheral blood. CDR3 bases: TGTGCCAGCAGCTTTCGAGCGGGGTGGTCCTACAATGAGCAGTTCTTC. Residues: CASSFRAGWSYNEQFF.